Each of the 3 T cell receptor beta chains below was sequenced from the same sample in a study of regulatory T cells in long-lasting Graves disease. Assembly of TCR beta libraries relied on iRepertoire HTBI primers together with Arm-PCR of CDR3 regions. From the multiplex PCR reads, TCRdb called clonotypes with MiXCR, one entry per CDR3 protein. The sample yields 400,000 to 500,000 distinct CDR3 sequences, approximately 15% seen once. As for time point: newly diagnosed GD, antithyroid drugs for less than 3 months. RNA isolated from PBMCs was used to make the TCR library. These data were also filed under a second study, of T cells in Graves' hyperthyroidism and ophthalmopathy.

The source material was peripheral blood mononuclear cells (PBMCs), sampled at new diagnosis, from a patient treated with antithyroid drugs. The receptors stem from a woman in her forties or fifties with Graves disease.

This chain joins TRBV29-1 and TRBJ1-1; D gene ambiguous. V lost 5 bases and J lost 7, with 17 bases in between. Looked up from germline, CDR1 is SQVTM and CDR2 is ANQGSEA. This CDR3 contains 13 residues. CDR3 protein: CSVYPKTRNEAFF. CDR3 DNA sequence: TGCAGCGTTTACCCTAAGACACGGAATGAAGCTTTCTTT.

This clonotype was counted ten times or more. The CDR3 DNA sequence: TGTGCCAGCATCCGGAGAGGTGGGCCAGATACGCAGTATTTT. Amino acids: CASIRRGGPDTQYF. V gene TRBV2 combines with J gene TRBJ2-3; D remains ambiguous. The CDR3 is 14 residues long. The germline V and J ends were trimmed by 7 bases and 4 bases, with 15 bases remaining between them. Germline CDR1 SNHLY, CDR2 FYNNEI.

This clonotype was counted at least ten times. This chain connects TRBV11-2 to TRBJ1-1, with D perhaps TRBD1 (5 bases). The CDR3 has 11 amino acids. Trimming stripped 1 base from V and 9 bases from J, with 6 bases between. Looked up from germline, CDR1 is SGHAT and CDR2 is FQNNGV. CDR3: CASSLGQKAFF. For the CDR3, the DNA is TGTGCCAGCAGCTTAGGACAGAAAGCTTTCTTT.